A single sample is the source of the 20 T cell receptor beta chains below, sequenced in a study of tumor and adjacent non-tumor tissue in lung cancer. No cell sorting was done before RNA was extracted from the tissue. TCRbeta libraries were built with three rounds of nested PCR, modified from ARM-PCR. One entry per CDR3 protein, called by TCRdb with MiXCR from the multiplex PCR reads. The sample consists of 84,000 or so distinct CDR3 sequences, about 61% of them appearing once. Sequences were obtained from lung tumor tissue. The receptors derive from a man in his 70s with non-small cell lung cancer.

As to this clonotype: At one of its ends the junction is not consistent with the germline gene, which may arise from a read error. The gene calls are TRBV6-5 and TRBJ2-7, with 8 bases matching TRBD1. This CDR3 spans 14 amino acids. The germline CDR1 and CDR2 sequences are MNHEY and SVGAGI. CDR3 nucleotides: TGTGCCAGCAGTCCTCGACAGGGGTCGGGCGAGCAGTATTTC. Protein sequence: CASSPRQGSGEQYF.

This clonotype was seen repeatedly, ten times or more. The rearrangement uses TRBV7-8 and TRBJ2-5; TRBD1 might be the D (6 bases). Germline V gene sequence: CDR1 SGHVS, CDR2 FQNEAQ. The V and J ends lost 4 bases and 1 base respectively, with 10 bases between them. The CDR3 loop spans 14 amino acids. In nucleotides, the CDR3 is TGTGCCAGCAGCTCCGGGACACTCCAAGAGACCCAGTACTTC. This gives the protein CASSSGTLQETQYF.

Comments on this clonotype: The junction differs from germline at one of its ends, possibly a read error. This chain links TRBV6-1 with TRBJ2-1; D gene ambiguous. The germline gives CDR1 MNHNS, CDR2 SASEGT. This CDR3 is 12 amino acids long. The CDR3, as DNA: TGTGTCAGCACTGAGCACGGGAATGAGCAGTTCTTC. The encoded protein is CVSTEHGNEQFF.

As regards this clonotype: One end of the junction is discordant with germline, which a read error may explain. This sequence joins TRBV6-5 and TRBJ2-2; TRBD1 agrees at 8 bases. Looked up from germline, CDR1 is MNHEY and CDR2 is SVGAGI. The CDR3 sequence is 14 residues long. The CDR3 DNA is TGTGCCAGCAGTAGGCAGGGGGCCGCCAGGGAGCCGTTTTTT. Its translation is CASSRQGAAREPFF.

With respect to this clonotype: A single base separates this from a much larger clone, so it may be a read error. Written as DNA, the CDR3 is TGTGCCATCAGTGTTATCTCTGGGGCCAACGTCCTGACTTTC. Its protein is CAISVISGANVLTF. The chain carries TRBV10-3 and TRBJ2-6; D remains unclear. Trimming took 4 bases from V and 0 from J, leaving 4 bases between them. The CDR3 has 14 amino acids. Germline V CDR1 and CDR2: ENHRY, SYGVKD.

As to this clonotype: This may be a read error, as it is one base from a much larger clone. The chain has TRBV6-1 and TRBJ2-7, with D perhaps TRBD1 (6 bases). Germline V gene lookup returns CDR1 MNHNS and CDR2 SASEGT. The CDR3 spans 12 residues. CDR3 residues: CASSLQGYKQYF. CDR3 DNA: TGTGCCAGCAGTCTACAGGGCTACAAGCAGTACTTC.

This clonotype was observed many times. The rearrangement uses TRBV29-1 and TRBJ2-5, with D maybe TRBD2 (6 bases). The ends were cut back, 2 bases at V and 5 bases at J, with 12 bases in the middle. From germline, CDR1 is SQVTM and CDR2 ANQGSEA. The CDR3 consists of 13 residues. The CDR3, as DNA: TGCAGCGTTGAAATCGGGACTCGGGAGACCCAGTACTTC. Its protein product is CSVEIGTRETQYF.

This clonotype was found many times. This may stem from a read error, because a much larger clone lies one nucleotide away. The genes are TRBV11-2 and TRBJ2-7; TRBD1 matches 8 bases. This CDR3 spans 15 amino acids. Germline values: CDR1 SGHAT, CDR2 FQNNGV. CDR3 nucleotides: TGTGCCAGCAGCTTAGGACAGGGGAAGGCCTACGGGCAGTACTTC. It translates to CASSLGQGKAYGQYF.

This clonotype was observed a single time. A read error may account for a junction end that differs from germline. J is TRBJ1-2 and V is TRBV6-5, with D tentatively TRBD1 (5 bases). The CDR3 has 15 residues. In germline, CDR1 is MNHEY, CDR2 SVGAGI. The CDR3 is CASNSRDGRHYGYTF. CDR3 nucleotide sequence: TGTGCCAGCAACTCCCGGGACGGACGCCACTATGGCTACACATTC.

The V and J genes are TRBV14 and TRBJ2-2; unclear D gene. Germline CDR1 reads SGHDN; CDR2 reads FVKESK. This CDR3 spans 15 amino acids. The germline V and J ends were trimmed by 4 bases and 6 bases, with 15 bases remaining between them. The CDR3 sequence is CASSLTLQRAGELFF. CDR3 nucleotide sequence: TGTGCCAGCAGCCTGACCCTACAAAGAGCCGGGGAGCTGTTTTTT.

As to this clonotype: This may stem from a read error, because a much larger clone lies one nucleotide away. Lacking the conserved final phenylalanine or tryptophan, this CDR3 likely reflects a read error. The chain has TRBV7-9 and TRBJ2-1, with TRBD2 identical over 7 bases. Germline V lookup: CDR1 SEHNR, CDR2 FQNEAQ (reference sequence). Germline trimming cut 7 bases from V and 9 bases from J; bases unmatched to any gene: 9. The CDR3 has 13 amino acids. The CDR3 DNA follows: TGTGCCAGCACCCCCCGCAGGGAGGGTGAGCAGTTCTTA. As protein: CASTPRREGEQFL.

Only a few counts were recorded for this clonotype. The genes are TRBV7-9 and TRBJ1-5, with D possibly TRBD1 on 5 matching bases. Germline CDR1 reads SEHNR; CDR2 reads FQNEAQ (reference sequence). Deletions cut 5 bases from V and 2 bases from J, with 13 bases between. The CDR3 is 15 residues long. The CDR3 DNA follows: TGTGCCAGCAGCCTTCAGGGATTGGGCAATCAGCCCCAGCATTTT. It yields the protein CASSLQGLGNQPQHF.

This clonotype has just one count. V and J are TRBV11-3 and TRBJ2-3, with TRBD1 matching over 7 bases. This CDR3 has 14 residues. The germline CDR1 and CDR2 sequences are SGHNT and YENEEA. CDR3 DNA sequence: TGTGTGAGTAGCTCAGGGGGACGCACAGATACGCAGTATTTT. Its protein is CVSSSGGRTDTQYF.

In the case of this clonotype: Compared with germline, one end of the junction differs, possibly owing to a read error. This chain uses TRBV7-9 with TRBJ2-1; D remains unclear. The germline V gene encodes CDR1 SEHNR and CDR2 FQNEAQ (reference sequence). The CDR3 consists of 15 residues. The CDR3 DNA sequence: TGTGCCAGCAGCTCAACGAACTCCAACTACAATGAGCAGCTCTTC. Protein product: CASSSTNSNYNEQLF.

Points on this clonotype: Possible read error: a much larger clone is one base away. The chain links TRBV30 to TRBJ2-7; no reliable D call. V lost 1 base, J lost 1 base, and 11 bases lay in between. The CDR3 spans 14 residues. Germline-derived CDR1 and CDR2 are GTSNPN and SVGIG (reference sequence). DNA for the CDR3: TGTGCCTGGAGTGACCCGACAATGTCCTACGAGCAGTACTTC. This gives the protein CAWSDPTMSYEQYF.

A single count supports this clonotype. A read error may be the cause here, since a much bigger clone is one base away. The V and J genes are TRBV5-4 and TRBJ2-1, with 11 bases aligning to TRBD2. The germline V gene has CDR1 SGHNT and CDR2 YYREEE (reference sequence). The CDR3 totals 18 residues. The CDR3 DNA sequence: TGTACCAGCAGTTATGGACTAGCGGGCTCTCTTTCCTACAATGAGCAGTTCTTC. Protein product: CTSSYGLAGSLSYNEQFF. The complete variable domain, with remaining parts taken from reference TRBV5-4 and TRBJ2-1, reads ETGVTQSPTHLIKTRGQQVTLRCSSQSGHNTVSWYQQALGQGPQFIFQYYREEENGRGNFPPRFSGLQFPNYSSELNVNALELDDSALYLCTSSYGLAGSLSYNEQFFGPGTRLTVL.

Regarding this clonotype: Germline is not matched at one junction end, which may reflect a read error. The V and J genes are TRBV20-1 and TRBJ2-1; 11 bases are shared with TRBD2. The CDR3 length is 14 residues. Germline values: CDR1 DFQATT, CDR2 SNEGSKA (reference sequence). The CDR3: CSATGTSGYNERFF. The CDR3 DNA follows: TGCAGTGCTACCGGGACTAGCGGCTACAATGAGCGGTTCTTC.

As regards this clonotype: Its ends do not fully match the called genes, so a read error is possible. The chain joins TRBV5-5 to TRBJ2-2, with D tentatively TRBD1 or TRBD2 (6 bases each). The CDR3 is 14 amino acids. Germline loops: CDR1 SGHKS, CDR2 YYEKEE (reference sequence). CDR3 DNA sequence: TGTGCCAGCATACAGGGATTAGGCACCGGGGGGCTGTTTTTT. Its protein is CASIQGLGTGGLFF.

Comments on this clonotype: One base away lies a much larger clone, so this may be a sequencing read error. This chain connects TRBV5-1 to TRBJ2-1, with 7 nucleotides matching TRBD2. Germline V gene sequence: CDR1 SGHRS, CDR2 YFSETQ. V lost 4 bases and J lost 7; bases outside the gene matches: 14. The length of the CDR3 is 16 residues. The CDR3 sequence: CASSPPGGLTFNEQFF. The CDR3 bases are TGCGCCAGCAGCCCGCCCGGGGGACTAACCTTTAATGAGCAGTTCTTC.

A note on this clonotype: Relative to the germline gene, one junction end is altered; a read error may explain this. For the CDR3, the DNA is TGTGCCAGCAGCTTCAGACTAGCGGGGCGATACGATGAACAGTTCTTC. Its protein is CASSFRLAGRYDEQFF. J is TRBJ2-1 and V is TRBV6-5, with TRBD2 matching 11 bases. The CDR3 is made up of 16 amino acids. CDR1 is MNHEY and CDR2 is SVGAGI in the germline V gene.